The present TCR beta chain was sequenced within a study of cytotoxic CD8 clonotypes in ibrutinib-treated CLL. About the study: Following a median about eleven months of treatment, with a range of 6 to 36, response samples were taken.

Germline lookup yields CDR1 MDHEN and CDR2 SYDVKM. CDR3 size: 15 residues. With V trimmed by 5 bases and J by 5 bases, 8 bases remained unmatched. Measured with immunoSEQ multiplex PCR; TCRdb has only the in-frame clones, and not every one. The profile shows approximately 22,000 clones, 65% to 75% of them singletons. The sequence came from a human donor with chronic lymphocytic leukemia. Material: PBMCs, obtained before ibrutinib treatment. The chain couples TRBV28 to TRBJ2-7; 11 bases fit TRBD2. In DNA form, the CDR3 reads TGTGCCAGCAGTCCCCTACTAGCGGGAGAAAACGAGCAGTACTTC. Translating it yields CASSPLLAGENEQYF.